Shown below are 19 T cell receptor beta chains from a single sample sequenced in a study of neoadjuvant anti-PD-1 for oral cavity cancer. TCRdb's table, derived via immunoSEQ multiplex PCR, lists solely in-frame clones and lacks some. The table records about 9,500 clones, just under 70% of them present only once. Time point here: after neoadjuvant nivolumab, at surgical resection. The input for sequencing was PBMCs, taken after nivolumab (anti-PD-1) treatment. Every receptor here comes from a person between 40 and 85 years old with oral cavity squamous cell carcinoma.

The chain recombines TRBV4-2 with TRBJ1-1; TRBD1 might be the D (5 bases). V was cut by 0 bases and J by 4 bases, with 15 bases left in between. The germline CDR1 and CDR2 sequences are LGHNA and YNFKEQ. The CDR3 is 16 amino acids. CDR3 amino acids: CASSQDQLSGGTEAFF. The CDR3 DNA is TGTGCCAGCAGCCAAGATCAATTAAGCGGGGGCACTGAAGCTTTCTTT.

The chain is built from TRBV18 and TRBJ2-4; TRBD2 aligns across 9 bases. J gave up 0 bases and V 3 bases, and 12 bases lay outside the gene matches. The germline V gene has CDR1 KGHSH and CDR2 LQKENI. This CDR3 has 19 residues. The CDR3 DNA sequence: TGTGCCAGCTCACCGGGCGGGAGGGCCACCCCTCTAGCCAAAAACATTCAGTACTTC. Its translation: CASSPGGRATPLAKNIQYF.

V usage is TRBV4-2 and J usage is TRBJ2-1, with D possibly being TRBD2 (5 bases). Trimming took 0 bases from V and 4 from J, leaving 22 bases between them. The CDR3 extends over 19 amino acids. CDR1 is LGHNA and CDR2 is YNFKEQ in the germline V gene. Here the CDR3 reads CASSQDTPGLRKIYNEQFF. The CDR3 DNA reads as TGTGCCAGCAGCCAAGATACGCCCGGACTGAGGAAAATTTACAATGAGCAGTTCTTC.

This clone has just a few counts. The V gene is TRBV5-4, the J gene TRBJ1-2; tentative D call: TRBD1 (5 bases). The CDR3 length is 13 residues. Germline CDR1 and CDR2: SGHNT and YYREEE (reference sequence). The ends were cut back, 0 bases at V and 7 bases at J, with 10 bases in the middle. In DNA form, the CDR3 reads TGTGCCAGCAGCTTGGTGGGGGGTGCTGGCTACACCTTC. Its translation: CASSLVGGAGYTF.

The chain couples TRBV6-5 to TRBJ1-2, with no clear D. Germline V gives CDR1 MNHEY, CDR2 SVGAGI. The CDR3 has 13 amino acids. Between the trimmed V and J ends, which lost 6 bases and 8 bases, there was a span of 16 bases. In DNA form, the CDR3 reads TGTGCCAGCAGCTCGGACGTACGGTGGGGCTACACCTTC. Amino acid sequence: CASSSDVRWGYTF.

The V gene is TRBV5-1, the J gene TRBJ1-1; 8 bases match TRBD1. V shed 2 bases and J 3 bases; nucleotides not matched to a gene: 3. The CDR3 extends over 14 amino acids. Germline V gene lookup returns CDR1 SGHRS and CDR2 YFSETQ. The CDR3 coding sequence is TGCGCCAGCAGCTTACCACAGGGGGACACTGAAGCTTTCTTT. This translates into CASSLPQGDTEAFF.

The chain carries TRBV7-2 and TRBJ1-5; D remains ambiguous. This CDR3 comprises 13 residues. V gave up 0 bases and J gave up 9 bases, with 9 bases separating them. CDR1 and CDR2 (germline): SGHTA, FQGNSA. CDR3 sequence reads: CASSLATGGPQHF. CDR3 DNA sequence: TGTGCCAGCAGCTTAGCGACTGGAGGGCCCCAGCATTTT.

This chain links TRBV30 with TRBJ1-3; D gene ambiguous. Germline CDR1 is GTSNPN and CDR2 is SVGIG (reference sequence). Trimming pared 3 bases from V and 4 bases from J, leaving 16 bases between. There are 15 residues in the CDR3. For the CDR3, the DNA is TGTGCCTGGAGACCCGGGTTGCCTTCAGGAAACACCATATATTTT. Translation: CAWRPGLPSGNTIYF.

The chain couples TRBV29-1 to TRBJ2-7; D is ambiguous. The V end was cut by 6 bases, the J end by 2 bases, with 11 bases between. The germline V gene encodes CDR1 SQVTM and CDR2 ANQGSEA. The CDR3 length is 12 residues. The CDR3 region has the DNA TGCAGCGTAGCATCGGGCACCTACGAGCAGTACTTC. This codes for CSVASGTYEQYF.

The chain recombines TRBV11-1 with TRBJ2-7; D gene ambiguous. The length of the CDR3 is 14 residues. Germline-derived CDR1 and CDR2 are SGHAT and FQDESV (reference sequence). The V end lost 5 bases, the J end lost 6 bases, and 17 bases lay between the germline ends. The CDR3 spells CASSNHYGDLEQYF. In DNA form, the CDR3 reads TGTGCCAGCAGCAACCATTATGGCGATCTCGAGCAGTACTTC.

V usage is TRBV5-6 and J usage is TRBJ1-4; 7 bases agree with TRBD1. The length of the CDR3 is 15 residues. The germline gives CDR1 SGHDT, CDR2 YYEEEE. V lost 1 base and J lost 2; bases outside the gene matches: 2. The CDR3: CASSLTGETNEKLFF. DNA for the CDR3: TGTGCCAGCAGCTTGACAGGGGAGACTAATGAAAAACTGTTTTTT.

This sequence joins TRBV19 and TRBJ2-1; 8 bases map to TRBD2. Germline V CDR1 and CDR2: LNHDA, SQIVND (reference sequence). The CDR3 contains 15 residues. The J segment lost 1 base and the V segment lost 3 bases, leaving 2 bases of the junction unmatched. The CDR3 nucleotides are TGTGCCAGTAGTATTAGCGGGATTTCCTACAATGAGCAGTTCTTC. This sequence encodes CASSISGISYNEQFF.

This chain links TRBV4-2 with TRBJ1-2; D remains unclear. The CDR3 contains 14 residues. CDR1 is LGHNA and CDR2 is YNFKEQ in the germline V gene. V was cut by 0 bases and J by 4 bases, with 9 bases left in between. CDR3 region: CASSQDISSYGYTF. The DNA of the CDR3 is TGTGCCAGCAGCCAAGATATTAGCTCCTATGGCTACACCTTC.

A word on this clone: Relative to the germline gene, one junction end is altered; a read error may explain this. The CDR3 DNA sequence: TGCGCCAGCACCTTGGACAGGGACTACGAGCAGTACTTC. Its protein product is CASTLDRDYEQYF. The rearrangement links TRBV5-1 to TRBJ2-7, with 8 bases fitting TRBD1. There are 13 residues in the CDR3. Germline CDR1 is SGHRS and CDR2 is YFSETQ.

The chain couples TRBV2 to TRBJ2-1; the match to TRBD2 covers 9 bases. CDR3 length: 17 residues. Germline trimming cut 0 bases from V and 7 bases from J; bases unmatched to any gene: 10. The germline V gene has CDR1 SNHLY and CDR2 FYNNEI. The CDR3: CASSEALQRGAFNEQFF. The CDR3 DNA sequence: TGTGCCAGCAGTGAAGCGCTACAGCGGGGGGCCTTTAATGAGCAGTTCTTC.

V and J are TRBV27 and TRBJ1-2; D unclear. The CDR3 spans 14 residues. The V gene's germline CDR1 is MNHEY and CDR2 SMNVEV (reference sequence). V lost 8 bases to trimming and J lost 4 bases, with 17 bases between them. Here the CDR3 reads CASGAGALGYGYTF. The CDR3 DNA is TGTGCCAGCGGTGCAGGAGCCCTTGGCTATGGCTACACCTTC.

The J gene is TRBJ2-7, the V gene TRBV9; TRBD1 matches at 8 bases. The CDR3 consists of 15 residues. J was trimmed by 5 bases and V by 0 bases; bases with no gene match: 7. Germline V gene lookup returns CDR1 SGDLS and CDR2 YYNGEE. The chain's CDR3 is CASSVVAGGRDEQYF. CDR3 coding DNA: TGTGCCAGCAGCGTAGTGGCAGGGGGCAGAGACGAGCAGTACTTC. The whole variable domain, remainder taken from reference TRBV9 and TRBJ2-7, is DSGVTQTPKHLITATGQRVTLRCSPRSGDLSVYWYQQSLDQGLQFLIQYYNGEERAKGNILERFSAQQFPDLHSELNLSSLELGDSALYFCASSVVAGGRDEQYFGPGTRLTVT.

This clone showed up just once. V gene TRBV5-1 combines with J gene TRBJ2-7; D ambiguous. Germline lookup yields CDR1 SGHRS and CDR2 YFSETQ. The V and J ends lost 0 bases and 3 bases respectively, with 7 bases between them. The CDR3 loop spans 13 amino acids. The CDR3 loop reads CASSLALFYEQYF. In DNA form, the CDR3 reads TGCGCCAGCAGCTTGGCGTTATTCTACGAGCAGTACTTC.

The chain uses TRBV14 and TRBJ2-5; D is perhaps TRBD2 (6 bases). V was pared by 3 bases and J by 9 bases, with 20 bases between. This CDR3 comprises 15 residues. CDR1 is SGHDN and CDR2 is FVKESK in the germline V gene. The CDR3 bases are TGTGCCAGCAGCCACCCCCGGGAGCGGGTAACGTCCCAGTACTTC. Its protein is CASSHPRERVTSQYF.